This T cell receptor beta chain was profiled in a study of CD8 T cells in ankylosing spondylitis. Overall study results and limits: Apparently characteristic of ankylosing spondylitis blood was a TCR beta motif (roughly 8 highly homologous variants). Researchers reportedly found disease-linked clones significantly enriched in matched ankylosing spondylitis synovial fluid.

CDR3 length equals 13 residues. The V end lost 5 bases, the J end lost 14 bases, and 16 bases lay between the germline ends. The germline V gene encodes CDR1 LGHDT and CDR2 YNNKEL (reference sequence). As for this clonotype: The target antigen is unknown.

Quantitative barcoded 5'-RACE was used to prepare TCR beta libraries. TCRdb reprocessed the 5' RACE reads via MiXCR and lists one record per CDR3 protein. The data show 390,000 or so distinct CDR3 sequences, 20% to 25% seen once. The origin of this receptor is a male donor with ankylosing spondylitis. Source material: blood, either unsorted or a sorted T cell fraction (not recorded which). The chain has TRBV3-1 and TRBJ1-6; possibly TRBD1 for D (5 bases). DNA of the CDR3: TGTGCCAGCAGCTTGGGGCAGACCGGCGCCCTCCACTTT. Amino acids: CASSLGQTGALHF.